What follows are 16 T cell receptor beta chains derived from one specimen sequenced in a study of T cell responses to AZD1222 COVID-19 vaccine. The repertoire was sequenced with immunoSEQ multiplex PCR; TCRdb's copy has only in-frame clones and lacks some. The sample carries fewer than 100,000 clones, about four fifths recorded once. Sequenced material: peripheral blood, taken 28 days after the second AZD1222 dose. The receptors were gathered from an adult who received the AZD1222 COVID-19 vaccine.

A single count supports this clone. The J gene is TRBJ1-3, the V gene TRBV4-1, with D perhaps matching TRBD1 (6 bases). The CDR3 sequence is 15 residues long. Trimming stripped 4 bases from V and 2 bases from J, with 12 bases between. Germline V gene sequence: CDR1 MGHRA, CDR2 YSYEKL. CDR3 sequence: CASSLLTGPGNTIYF. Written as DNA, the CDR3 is TGCGCCAGCAGCCTCCTGACAGGCCCTGGAAACACCATATATTTT.

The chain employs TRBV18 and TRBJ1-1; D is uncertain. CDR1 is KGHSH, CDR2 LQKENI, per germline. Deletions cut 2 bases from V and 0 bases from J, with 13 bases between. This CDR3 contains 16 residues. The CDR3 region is CASSPSVKPLNTEAFF. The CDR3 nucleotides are TGTGCCAGCTCACCATCAGTTAAACCTCTGAACACTGAAGCTTTCTTT.

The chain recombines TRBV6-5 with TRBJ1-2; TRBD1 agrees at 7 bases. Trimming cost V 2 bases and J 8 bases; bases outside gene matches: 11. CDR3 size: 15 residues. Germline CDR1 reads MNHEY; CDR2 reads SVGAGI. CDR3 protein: CASSYGLTGIGGYTF. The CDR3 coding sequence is TGTGCCAGCAGTTACGGCTTGACAGGGATTGGCGGCTACACCTTC.

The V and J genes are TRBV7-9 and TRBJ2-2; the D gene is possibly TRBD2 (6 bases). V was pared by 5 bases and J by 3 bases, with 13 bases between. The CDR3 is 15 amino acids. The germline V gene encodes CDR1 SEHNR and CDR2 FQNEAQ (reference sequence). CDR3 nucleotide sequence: TGTGCCAGCAGCCGCGGGACCCCATACACCGGGGAGCTGTTTTTT. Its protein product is CASSRGTPYTGELFF.

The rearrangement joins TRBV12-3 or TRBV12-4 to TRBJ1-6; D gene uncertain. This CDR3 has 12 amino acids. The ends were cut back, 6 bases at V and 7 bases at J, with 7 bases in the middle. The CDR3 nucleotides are TGTGCCAGCAGGGGCGTAAATTCACCCCTCCACTTT. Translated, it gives CASRGVNSPLHF.

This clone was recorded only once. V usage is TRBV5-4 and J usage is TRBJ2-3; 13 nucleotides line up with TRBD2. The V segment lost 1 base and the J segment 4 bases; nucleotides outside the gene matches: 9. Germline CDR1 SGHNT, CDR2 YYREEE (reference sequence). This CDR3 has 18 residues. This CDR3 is CASSLTSGRASAADTQYF. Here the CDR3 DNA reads TGTGCCAGCAGCTTGACTAGCGGGAGGGCCTCGGCCGCAGATACGCAGTATTTT.

The CDR3 protein is CASSTSGGVGEQYF. The CDR3 region has the DNA TGTGCCAGCTCAACCTCTGGGGGGGTCGGCGAGCAGTACTTC. V gene TRBV18 combines with J gene TRBJ2-7; 7 positions agree with TRBD2. Per the germline V gene, CDR1 is KGHSH and CDR2 is LQKENI. The V and J ends lost 5 bases and 6 bases, in that order; junction bases with no gene match: 10. The CDR3 contains 14 residues.

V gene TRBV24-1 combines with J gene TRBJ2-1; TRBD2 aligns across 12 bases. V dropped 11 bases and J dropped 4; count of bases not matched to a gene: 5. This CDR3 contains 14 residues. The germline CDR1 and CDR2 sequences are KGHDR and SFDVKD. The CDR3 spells CAIAGTSGYNEQFF. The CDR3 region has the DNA TGTGCCATCGCGGGGACTAGCGGGTACAATGAGCAGTTCTTC.

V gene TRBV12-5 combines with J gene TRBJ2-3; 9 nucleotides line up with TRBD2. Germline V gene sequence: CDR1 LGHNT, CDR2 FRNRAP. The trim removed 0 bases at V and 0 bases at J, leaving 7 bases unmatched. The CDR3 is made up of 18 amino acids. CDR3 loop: CASGLVPWTSASTDTQYF. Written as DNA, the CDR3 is TGTGCTAGTGGTTTGGTACCATGGACTAGCGCTAGCACAGATACGCAGTATTTT.

As DNA, the CDR3 is TGTGCCGGGGGGTGGGCGGCCGGCTACACCTTC. It is translated as CAGGWAAGYTF. V gene TRBV30 combines with J gene TRBJ1-2; a weak D match, TRBD1 (5 bases). CDR1 is GTSNPN, CDR2 SVGIG, per germline (reference sequence). The V gene lost 8 bases and the J gene lost 8 bases, with 15 bases spanning the gap. CDR3 length equals 11 residues.

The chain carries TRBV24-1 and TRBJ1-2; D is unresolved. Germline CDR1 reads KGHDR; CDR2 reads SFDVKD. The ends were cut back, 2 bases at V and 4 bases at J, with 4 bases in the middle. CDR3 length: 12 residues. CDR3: CATSDYSYGYTF. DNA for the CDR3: TGTGCCACCAGTGATTATTCCTATGGCTACACCTTC.

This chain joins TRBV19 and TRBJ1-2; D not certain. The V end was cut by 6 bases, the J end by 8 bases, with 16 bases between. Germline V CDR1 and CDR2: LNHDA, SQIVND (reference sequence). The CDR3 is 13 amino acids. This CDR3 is CASRPRLPGGYTF. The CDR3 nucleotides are TGTGCCAGTAGGCCCCGGCTCCCGGGGGGCTACACCTTC.

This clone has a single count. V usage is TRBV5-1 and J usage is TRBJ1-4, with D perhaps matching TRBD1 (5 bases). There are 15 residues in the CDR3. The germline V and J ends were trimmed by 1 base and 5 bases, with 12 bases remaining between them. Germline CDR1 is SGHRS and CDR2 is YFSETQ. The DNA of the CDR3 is TGCGCCAGCAGCTTGATACGACGGACAAATGAAAAACTGTTTTTT. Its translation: CASSLIRRTNEKLFF. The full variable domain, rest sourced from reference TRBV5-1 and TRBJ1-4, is KAGVTQTPRYLIKTRGQQVTLSCSPISGHRSVSWYQQTPGQGLQFLFEYFSETQRNKGNFPGRFSGRQFSNSRSEMNVSTLELGDSALYLCASSLIRRTNEKLFFGSGTQLSVL.

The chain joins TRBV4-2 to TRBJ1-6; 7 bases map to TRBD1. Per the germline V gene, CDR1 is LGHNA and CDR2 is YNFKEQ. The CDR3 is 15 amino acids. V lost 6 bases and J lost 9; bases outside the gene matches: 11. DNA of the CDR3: TGTGCCAGCAGTTTCGGGACAGATGAAAGTTCACCCCTCCACTTT. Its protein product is CASSFGTDESSPLHF.

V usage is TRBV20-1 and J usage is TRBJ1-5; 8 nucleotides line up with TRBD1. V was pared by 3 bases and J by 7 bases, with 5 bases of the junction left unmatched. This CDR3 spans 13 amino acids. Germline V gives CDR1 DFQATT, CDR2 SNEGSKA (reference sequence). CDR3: CSASPQGAQPQHF. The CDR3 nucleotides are TGCAGTGCTAGTCCCCAGGGGGCCCAGCCCCAGCATTTT.

CDR3 sequence reads: CASSWTLTEAFF. CDR3 bases: TGTGCCAGCAGTTGGACGTTGACTGAAGCTTTCTTT. V is TRBV6-2 or TRBV6-3 and J is TRBJ1-1, with unresolved D. V shed 4 bases and J shed 5 bases, with 8 bases lying between them. The V gene's germline CDR1 is MNHEY and CDR2 SVGEGT. The CDR3 has 12 residues.